What follows is one T cell receptor beta chain and its context. Its target antigen remains unknown. No base quality values were provided; no much bigger clone lies one nucleotide off. The collaborating institutions used their own protocols to collect whole blood in K2EDTA tubes. For TCRbeta analysis, collaborators shipped samples as frozen whole blood, isolated PBMCs, or DNA extracted from either of those sample types. At the junction V is shortened by 7 bases and J by 11 bases; bases outside the gene matches: 9. Including cysteine and phenylalanine, the CDR3 has 12 amino acids. The DNA shown is the 36-base CDR3, in frame from base 1. For CDR1 and CDR2, the germline V gene lists SNHLY and FYNNEI. The data belong to a study of blood T cell repertoires in COVID-19 (dated by TCRdb to the early 2020s). General notes on the study: Samples covering the acute and convalescent phases of COVID-19 were provided by collaborators in the United States, Italy and Spain. A de-identified subject ID, COVID-19 status, age in years and sex were almost always included in the sample metadata. Where available, HLA class I and class II types were taken from metadata supplied by the sample provider and were not determined by assay-based typing. The repertoires were made available in a free public database intended to serve as a resource for research on the immune response to SARS-CoV-2. The material from the prospective study consisted of cDNA or gDNA derived from T cells, B-cell-depleted T cells, or PBMCs. Samples were obtained from the ongoing ImmuneRACE study (first 160 participants) and from over a thousand subjects provided by 6 global collaborators. The dataset comprised deeply sampled blood TCRbeta repertoires from subjects exposed to, actively infected with, or recovered from COVID-19. The paper as a whole reports these results and caveats: Clinical and demographic metadata were provided uncurated, with the amount varying by source and participant.

The immunoSEQ Assay, a bias-controlled multiplex PCR, was used to amplify TCRbeta CDR3 regions from genomic DNA. From the authors' description of their analysis: The number of nucleated cells in each sample was estimated by amplification of reference gene primers within the assay. Sequence reads were collapsed and filtered to measure the absolute abundance of every unique TCRbeta CDR3 rearrangement. Productive Simpson clonality was computed per sample as the square root of Simpson's diversity index over productive rearrangements. TCRdb carries this immuneACCESS record with in-frame sequences only. Its versions omit some clonotypes, under half of them owing to an unresolved V gene in the studies checked, with the rest unexplained. V, J and clone size reflect that table, while D and trimming were determined from the DNA. Counted in this sample were some 190,000 clones; 82% of them appeared once. The ten biggest clones cover 10% to 13% of the sample.

The receptor's source is a woman older than 75 with active or convalescent COVID-19. The V gene is TRBV2 and the J gene is TRBJ2-7; 9 of the junction bases match TRBD2. Source material: peripheral blood. In nucleotide form, the sequence is TGTGCCAGCAAAGCGAGCGGGAGGTCCGAGTACTTC. Its translation is CASKASGRSEYF. Extended through the reference TRBV2 and TRBJ2-7 proteins, this CDR3 yields the full variable domain: EPEVTQTPSHQVTQMGQEVILRCVPISNHLYFYWYRQILGQKVEFLVSFYNNEISEKSEIFDDQFSVERPDGSNFTLKIRSTKLEDSAMYFCASKASGRSEYFGPGTRLTVT.